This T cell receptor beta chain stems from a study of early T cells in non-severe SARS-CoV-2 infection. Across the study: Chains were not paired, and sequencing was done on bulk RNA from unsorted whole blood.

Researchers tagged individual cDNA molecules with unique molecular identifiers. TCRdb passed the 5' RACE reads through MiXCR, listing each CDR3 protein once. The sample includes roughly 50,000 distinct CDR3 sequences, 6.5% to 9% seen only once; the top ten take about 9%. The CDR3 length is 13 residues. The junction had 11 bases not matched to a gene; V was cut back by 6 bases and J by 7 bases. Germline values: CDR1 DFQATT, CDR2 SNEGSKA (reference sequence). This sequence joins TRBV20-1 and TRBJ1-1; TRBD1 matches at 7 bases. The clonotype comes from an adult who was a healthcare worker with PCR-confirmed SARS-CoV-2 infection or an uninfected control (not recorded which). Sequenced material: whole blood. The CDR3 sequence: CSAGGPGENEAFF. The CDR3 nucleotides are TGCAGTGCAGGGGGCCCCGGGGAGAATGAAGCTTTCTTT.